This TCR beta chain was sequenced during a study of blood T cell repertoires in COVID-19. Study overall: Italy, Spain and the United States were the sources of the convalescent and acute COVID-19 samples. T cells, B-cell-depleted T cells, or PBMCs supplied cDNA or gDNA.

Original analysis: Estimation of nucleated cell counts relied on the amplification of reference gene primers. Assay used: immunoSEQ multiplex PCR; TCRdb lists only in-frame clones, some missing. The DNA gave D and trimming, while V, J and clone size come from that table. The sample has fewer than 200,000 clones; about 82% are singletons. A note on this clone: In the same sample, other DNA sequences code for this CDR3.

This clonotype was obtained from a man in his sixties or seventies with active or convalescent COVID-19. The sequenced material came from peripheral blood.

The DNA for the CDR3 is TGTGCCAGCAGCCAAGGGTTTGCGGAGGGCCAAGAGACCCAGTACTTC. This translates into CASSQGFAEGQETQYF. This chain connects TRBV14 to TRBJ2-5, with a possible D match to TRBD2 (6 bases). V lost 1 base and J 1 base, leaving 13 bases between the germline ends. The germline V gene encodes CDR1 SGHDN and CDR2 FVKESK. The CDR3 has 16 amino acids.